This T cell receptor (beta chain) came from a study of vaccination and CD4 T cells after COVID-19. About the study: Post-vaccine sampling followed dose two by a median about 69 days (range 14 to 241).

With V trimmed by 5 bases and J by 4 bases, 10 bases remained unmatched. The CDR3 has 17 residues. CDR1 and CDR2 from the germline V gene are LNHDA and SQIVND (reference sequence). Sequenced with the Oncomine TCR Beta short-read assay was DNA taken from cultured CD4+ T cells. The source of extracted genomic DNA was cultured CD4+ T cells. Via MiXCR, TCRdb re-called the PCR reads, giving one row per CDR3 protein. The table has approximately 19,000 distinct CDR3 sequences, around 45% seen once. General study results and limits: Among reactive clones from convalescent patients, a median roughly 86% appeared only post-vaccination.

This clonotype has just a few counts. Its antigen is not identified. Treatment: roughly 10-day PBMC culture with coronavirus spike peptide pools or control peptides (ViraFEST assay). Following expansion of antigen-specific T cells with peptide pools, ViraFEST then sequenced TCRs. The sample in question was CD4+ T cells from blood, cultured in vitro, obtained after SARS-CoV-2 vaccination. This TCR was recovered from a human donor who had recovered from COVID-19. The chain combines TRBV19 with TRBJ2-1, with 11 bases matching TRBD2. The CDR3 protein is CASSLRLAGTLYNEQFF. As DNA, the CDR3 is TGTGCCAGTAGTCTAAGACTAGCGGGGACTCTTTACAATGAGCAGTTCTTC.